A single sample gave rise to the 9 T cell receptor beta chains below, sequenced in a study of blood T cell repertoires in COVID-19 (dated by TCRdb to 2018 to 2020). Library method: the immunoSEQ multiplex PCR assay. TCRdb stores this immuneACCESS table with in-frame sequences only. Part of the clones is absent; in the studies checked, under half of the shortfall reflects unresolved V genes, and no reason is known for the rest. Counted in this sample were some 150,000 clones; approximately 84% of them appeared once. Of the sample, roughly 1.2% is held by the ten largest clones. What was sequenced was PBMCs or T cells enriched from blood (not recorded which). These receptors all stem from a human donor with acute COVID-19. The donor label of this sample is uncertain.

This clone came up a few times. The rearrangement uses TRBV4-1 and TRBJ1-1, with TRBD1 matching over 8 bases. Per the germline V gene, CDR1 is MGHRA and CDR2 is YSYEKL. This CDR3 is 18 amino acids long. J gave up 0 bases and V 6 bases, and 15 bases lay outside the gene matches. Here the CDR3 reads CASRGSRGRKTLNTEAFF. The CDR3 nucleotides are TGCGCCAGCAGGGGGTCCAGGGGGCGGAAAACCCTGAACACTGAAGCTTTCTTT.

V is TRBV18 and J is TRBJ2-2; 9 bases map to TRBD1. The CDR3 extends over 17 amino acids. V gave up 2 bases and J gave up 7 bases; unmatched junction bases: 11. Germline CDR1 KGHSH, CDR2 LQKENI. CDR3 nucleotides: TGTGCCAGCTCACCATCAGCGTCACAGGGGGCTATCGGGGAGCTGTTTTTT. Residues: CASSPSASQGAIGELFF.

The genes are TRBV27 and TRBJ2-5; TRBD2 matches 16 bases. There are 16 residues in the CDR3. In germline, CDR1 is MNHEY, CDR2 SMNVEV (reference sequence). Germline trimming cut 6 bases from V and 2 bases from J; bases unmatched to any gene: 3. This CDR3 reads CASRGLAGGKQETQYF. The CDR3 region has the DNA TGTGCCAGCAGGGGACTAGCGGGGGGGAAGCAAGAGACCCAGTACTTC.

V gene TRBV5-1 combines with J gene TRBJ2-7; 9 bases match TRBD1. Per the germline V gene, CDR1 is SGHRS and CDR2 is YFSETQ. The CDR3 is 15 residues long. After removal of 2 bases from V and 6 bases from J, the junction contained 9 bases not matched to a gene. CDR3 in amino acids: CASSFQGQGSPEQYF. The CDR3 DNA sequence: TGCGCCAGCAGCTTTCAGGGACAGGGCTCCCCCGAGCAGTACTTC.

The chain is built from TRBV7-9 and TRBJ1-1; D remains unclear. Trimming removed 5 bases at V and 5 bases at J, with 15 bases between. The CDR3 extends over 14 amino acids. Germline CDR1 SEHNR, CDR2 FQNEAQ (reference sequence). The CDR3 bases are TGTGCCAGCAGCCCCGCCCGGGTTGGGACTGAAGCTTTCTTT. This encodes CASSPARVGTEAFF.

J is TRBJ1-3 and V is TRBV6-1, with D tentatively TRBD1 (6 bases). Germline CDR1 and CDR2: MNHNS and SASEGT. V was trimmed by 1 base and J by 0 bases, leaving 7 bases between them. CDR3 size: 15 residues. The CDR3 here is CASSEETGSGNTIYF. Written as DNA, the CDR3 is TGTGCCAGCAGTGAAGAGACAGGCTCTGGAAACACCATATATTTT.

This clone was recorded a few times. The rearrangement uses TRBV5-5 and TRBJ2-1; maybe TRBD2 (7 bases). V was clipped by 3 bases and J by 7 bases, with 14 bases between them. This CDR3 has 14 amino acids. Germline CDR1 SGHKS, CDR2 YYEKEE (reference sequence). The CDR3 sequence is CASSSGGQGNEQFF. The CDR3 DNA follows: TGTGCCAGCAGCTCGGGAGGTCAGGGGAATGAGCAGTTCTTC.

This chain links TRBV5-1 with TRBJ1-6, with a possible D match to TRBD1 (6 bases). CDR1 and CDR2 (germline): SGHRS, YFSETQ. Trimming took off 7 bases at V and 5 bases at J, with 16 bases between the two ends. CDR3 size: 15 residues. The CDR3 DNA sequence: TGCGCCAGCCGGGAGGACAGAGGGAATAATTCACCCCTCCACTTT. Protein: CASREDRGNNSPLHF.

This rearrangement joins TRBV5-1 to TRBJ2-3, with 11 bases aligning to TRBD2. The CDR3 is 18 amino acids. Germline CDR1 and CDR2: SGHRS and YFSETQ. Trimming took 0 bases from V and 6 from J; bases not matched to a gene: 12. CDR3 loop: CASSLGIIAGGPKDTQYF. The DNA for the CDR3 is TGCGCCAGCAGCTTGGGGATCATAGCGGGGGGGCCTAAGGATACGCAGTATTTT.